This T cell receptor (beta chain) comes out of a study of blood T cell repertoires in COVID-19. The wider study: Sites across the United States, Italy and Spain contributed samples from acute and convalescent COVID-19.

Assay used: immunoSEQ multiplex PCR; TCRdb lists only in-frame clones, some missing. The sample gives 250,000 or so clones, around 90% of which show up once; 0.83% is in the top ten. Germline CDR1 LNHDA, CDR2 SQIVND (reference sequence). V was trimmed by 3 bases and J by 4 bases, leaving 15 bases between them. The CDR3 extends over 15 amino acids. Sequenced input: peripheral blood. The chain recombines TRBV19 with TRBJ1-1; D possibly corresponds to TRBD1 (5 bases). The receptor's source is a man aged 30-40 years with COVID-19, enrolled during active disease. This chain's CDR3 is CASSIDAGRGTEAFF. The DNA for the CDR3 is TGTGCCAGTAGTATCGATGCAGGGAGGGGCACTGAAGCTTTCTTT.